These 28 T cell receptor beta chains originate from one sample sequenced in a study of shared clonotypes between healthy human individuals. Libraries were prepared by immunoSEQ multiplex PCR; TCRdb keeps only in-frame clonotypes and omits some of them. The sample gives some 1,100,000 clones, around 82% of which show up once; under 0.65% is in the top ten. Source material: memory CD4+ T cells from PBMCs. The subset is: CD45RA-negative fraction. Receptors were obtained from a man aged 18 to 29 in good health. Some clones in this sample may be carry-over from other donors' samples.

Turning to this clone: The same CDR3 also results from other DNA sequences found in this sample. The chain recombines TRBV29-1 with TRBJ2-2; D unresolved. The ends were cut back, 3 bases at V and 5 bases at J, with 4 bases in the middle. There are 11 residues in the CDR3. The germline CDR1 and CDR2 sequences are SQVTM and ANQGSEA. CDR3 amino acids: CSVEGTGELFF. The CDR3 DNA reads TGCAGCGTTGAGGGAACCGGGGAGCTGTTTTTT.

This chain uses TRBV5-1 with TRBJ2-1; D is unresolved. This CDR3 has 14 amino acids. In germline, CDR1 is SGHRS, CDR2 YFSETQ. The germline V and J ends were trimmed by 0 bases and 5 bases, with 9 bases remaining between them. CDR3 sequence: CASSLAGRHNEQFF. The CDR3 coding sequence is TGCGCCAGCAGCTTGGCTGGCCGGCACAATGAGCAGTTCTTC.

This clone was seen once. This sequence joins TRBV30 and TRBJ1-1; 7 bases match TRBD1. V lost 5 bases to trimming and J lost 10 bases; unmatched junction nucleotides: 7. Germline CDR1 and CDR2: GTSNPN and SVGIG (reference sequence). The CDR3 contains 11 residues. DNA of the CDR3: TGTGCCTGGGACGACAGGGCCAGAGCTTTCTTT. Translated: CAWDDRARAFF.

J is TRBJ1-6 and V is TRBV28, with D possibly TRBD1 on 6 matching bases. The CDR3 totals 15 residues. Per germline, CDR1 MDHEN and CDR2 SYDVKM. The V end was cut by 4 bases, the J end by 10 bases, with 17 bases between. This CDR3 is CASSSNREVGSPLHF. CDR3 nucleotides: TGTGCCAGCAGTTCTAACAGGGAGGTGGGATCACCCCTCCACTTT.

The chain joins TRBV10-2 to TRBJ2-1; D remains ambiguous. Germline V gives CDR1 WSHSY, CDR2 SAAADI. V gave up 9 bases and J gave up 6 bases, with 9 bases separating them. The CDR3 is 11 amino acids. The CDR3 is CASDWGNEQFF. The CDR3 DNA follows: TGCGCCAGTGATTGGGGCAATGAGCAGTTCTTC.

The chain is built from TRBV6-1 and TRBJ2-3; TRBD2 aligns across 7 bases. Trimming removed 1 base from V and 5 bases from J; junction bases left unmatched: 6. Germline-derived CDR1 and CDR2 are MNHNS and SASEGT. The length of the CDR3 is 15 residues. CDR3 DNA: TGTGCCAGCAGTGAAGTCGGGGGGAGCGGAGATACGCAGTATTTT. This gives the protein CASSEVGGSGDTQYF.

Concerning this clone: Other nucleotide sequences in the sample specify the same CDR3. CDR3 protein: CASSRTGERQPQHF. CDR3 nucleotide sequence: TGTGCCAGCTCACGGACAGGGGAGCGGCAGCCCCAGCATTTT. V is TRBV18 and J is TRBJ1-5; 9 bases are shared with TRBD1. Germline-derived CDR1 and CDR2 are KGHSH and LQKENI. V lost 4 bases and J lost 7; bases outside the gene matches: 5. The CDR3 totals 14 residues.

V is TRBV15 and J is TRBJ1-1, with no clear D. V gave up 5 bases and J gave up 3 bases, with 16 bases separating them. Germline assignment: CDR1 LNHNV and CDR2 YYDKDF (reference sequence). The CDR3 spans 15 residues. Here the CDR3 DNA reads TGTGCCACCAGCCGACGGGCCTCGCGCGACACTGAAGCTTTCTTT. Its protein is CATSRRASRDTEAFF.

This clone was observed a handful of times. The V and J genes are TRBV4-1 and TRBJ1-4; D might be TRBD1 (6 bases). From germline, CDR1 is MGHRA and CDR2 YSYEKL. V was shortened by 1 base and J by 3 bases, with 18 bases between the two germline ends. The CDR3 contains 18 residues. In DNA form, the CDR3 reads TGCGCCAGCAGCCAAGGGGTAGGGGGGGCTGGGGCTAATGAAAAACTGTTTTTT. It yields the protein CASSQGVGGAGANEKLFF.

CDR3 DNA sequence: TGTGCCAGCAGTTTAGGAGGGGGGGGCCGTGAGCAGTTCTTC. It translates to CASSLGGGGREQFF. The genes are TRBV28 and TRBJ2-1; D may be TRBD2 (7 bases). This CDR3 comprises 14 residues. V was cut by 2 bases and J by 9 bases, with 14 bases left in between. The V gene's germline CDR1 is MDHEN and CDR2 SYDVKM.

The chain uses TRBV2 and TRBJ2-3; D may be TRBD1 (6 bases). Between the trimmed V and J ends, which lost 6 bases and 6 bases, there was a span of 10 bases. In germline, CDR1 is SNHLY, CDR2 FYNNEI. The CDR3 covers 12 residues. The CDR3 reads CASRNQGDTQYF. DNA of the CDR3: TGTGCCAGCAGGAACCAGGGGGATACGCAGTATTTT.

This clone was found a few times. The junction differs from germline at one of its ends, possibly a read error. The chain joins TRBV6-1 to TRBJ2-3, with a possible D match to TRBD2 (6 bases). The CDR3 extends over 14 amino acids. Germline V gene lookup returns CDR1 MNHNS and CDR2 SASEGT. CDR3 region: CACSRAGRGDTQYF. The CDR3 DNA reads TGTGCCTGCAGCAGGGCAGGGCGGGGAGATACGCAGTATTTT.

This clone was picked up one time. The CDR3 protein is CASSGRGGLDSYEQYF. In DNA form, the CDR3 reads TGTGCCAGCAGCGGAAGGGGGGGGTTGGACAGCTACGAGCAGTACTTC. V is TRBV2 and J is TRBJ2-7; a weak D match, TRBD2 (7 bases). V was pared by 6 bases and J by 3 bases, with 21 bases between. This CDR3 is 16 amino acids long. Germline V gene sequence: CDR1 SNHLY, CDR2 FYNNEI.

The rearrangement joins TRBV5-6 to TRBJ1-1; D gene ambiguous. The V gene lost 0 bases and the J gene lost 0 bases, with 6 bases spanning the gap. Germline CDR1 is SGHDT and CDR2 is YYEEEE. The CDR3 runs to 14 residues. CDR3 loop: CASSLVSVNTEAFF. Written as DNA, the CDR3 is TGTGCCAGCAGCTTGGTTAGCGTGAACACTGAAGCTTTCTTT.

This clone occurred many times. This rearrangement joins TRBV5-1 to TRBJ2-5; no clear D gene. Germline loops: CDR1 SGHRS, CDR2 YFSETQ. The CDR3 has 15 residues. V was cut by 0 bases and J by 3 bases, with 12 bases left in between. The CDR3 nucleotides read TGCGCCAGCAGCTTGGCCCCACAGTTAGAAGAGACCCAGTACTTC. Protein sequence: CASSLAPQLEETQYF. Combining the CDR3 with reference TRBV5-1 and TRBJ2-5 gives the whole variable domain KAGVTQTPRYLIKTRGQQVTLSCSPISGHRSVSWYQQTPGQGLQFLFEYFSETQRNKGNFPGRFSGRQFSNSRSEMNVSTLELGDSALYLCASSLAPQLEETQYFGPGTRLLVL.

The chain links TRBV11-2 to TRBJ2-5; D gene ambiguous. TRBJ2-7 explains the end of the DNA better; the J call may be wrong. Germline CDR1 is SGHAT and CDR2 is FQNNGV. The length of the CDR3 is 12 residues. The CDR3 DNA reads TGTGCCAGCAGCTTCGGAAACTACGAGCAGTACTTC. Amino acids: CASSFGNYEQYF.

The chain employs TRBV5-1 and TRBJ2-5, with TRBD2 matching over 7 bases. V gave up 5 bases and J gave up 5 bases; unmatched junction bases: 15. CDR1 and CDR2 (germline): SGHRS, YFSETQ. The CDR3 covers 16 residues. The CDR3 reads CASRPVLAHPWETQYF. The DNA of the CDR3 is TGCGCCAGCAGGCCCGTACTAGCGCACCCTTGGGAGACCCAGTACTTC.

This chain links TRBV9 with TRBJ2-3; a possible D gene is TRBD2 (6 bases). V lost 0 bases and J 1 base, leaving 9 bases between the germline ends. This CDR3 has 15 amino acids. Germline V gene data show CDR1 as SGDLS and CDR2 as YYNGEE. This CDR3 reads CASSVGPGGTDTQYF. DNA for the CDR3: TGTGCCAGCAGCGTAGGACCGGGAGGCACAGATACGCAGTATTTT.

This sequence joins TRBV5-8 and TRBJ1-5, with TRBD1 as a possible D gene (6 bases). Looked up from germline, CDR1 is SGHTS and CDR2 is YDEGEE. V lost 4 bases and J 1 base, leaving 12 bases between the germline ends. The CDR3 length is 15 residues. The CDR3, as DNA: TGTGCCAGCAGCACCGGGACAAAGAGCAATCAGCCCCAGCATTTT. Translating it yields CASSTGTKSNQPQHF.

This clone appeared a few times. This chain uses TRBV28 with TRBJ1-2, with TRBD1 matching over 8 bases. Trimming took 5 bases from V and 5 from J; bases not matched to a gene: 10. The germline gives CDR1 MDHEN, CDR2 SYDVKM. This CDR3 region has 15 residues. DNA of the CDR3: TGTGCCAGCAGTCAAATACGGACAGGGATGTATGGCTACACCTTC. This sequence encodes CASSQIRTGMYGYTF.

The V call is TRBV5-6, the J call TRBJ1-4, with 8 bases matching TRBD1. V lost 7 bases, J lost 10 bases, and 15 bases stayed unmatched. Per germline, CDR1 SGHDT and CDR2 YYEEEE. The CDR3 is made up of 15 amino acids. DNA for the CDR3: TGTGCCAGCTCAGACCCCAGACAGGGGTCGGGAAAACTGTTTTTT. It codes for CASSDPRQGSGKLFF. Full variable domain (missing parts from reference TRBV5-6 and TRBJ1-4): DAGVTQSPTHLIKTRGQQVTLRCSPKSGHDTVSWYQQALGQGPQFIFQYYEEEERQRGNFPDRFSGHQFPNYSSELNVNALLLGDSALYLCASSDPRQGSGKLFFGSGTQLSVL.

The chain is built from TRBV19 and TRBJ2-1, with a weak D call TRBD1 (5 bases). With 6 bases removed from V and 8 bases from J, the gap between germline ends came to 11 bases. The V gene's germline CDR1 is LNHDA and CDR2 SQIVND (reference sequence). CDR3 length equals 12 residues. The CDR3 DNA reads as TGTGCCAGTAGAGGGGTCAGGGATGAGCAGTTCTTC. It specifies CASRGVRDEQFF.

The sample holds a few counts of this clone. The chain joins TRBV28 to TRBJ1-2; D ambiguous. The CDR3 is 16 residues long. Looked up from germline, CDR1 is MDHEN and CDR2 is SYDVKM. V lost 7 bases, J lost 2 bases, and 20 bases lay in between. The CDR3 nucleotides are TGTGCCAGCACCCCACCCCAGAGGGCCAACAACTATGGCTACACCTTC. It yields the protein CASTPPQRANNYGYTF.

This rearrangement joins TRBV10-3 to TRBJ2-1; D is tentatively TRBD1 or TRBD2 (5 bases each). V was pared by 10 bases and J by 6 bases, with 19 bases between. Germline CDR1 ENHRY, CDR2 SYGVKD. The CDR3 loop spans 14 amino acids. The CDR3 loop is CATYEGQVSNEQFF. DNA for the CDR3: TGTGCCACCTATGAGGGGCAGGTGAGCAATGAGCAGTTCTTC.

The rearrangement uses TRBV27 and TRBJ2-5; D unresolved. This CDR3 has 13 amino acids. From germline, CDR1 is MNHEY and CDR2 SMNVEV (reference sequence). Trimming stripped 3 bases from V and 4 bases from J, with 9 bases between. The CDR3 DNA sequence: TGTGCCAGCAGTTTCAGGCTAGGAGAGACCCAGTACTTC. Encoded protein: CASSFRLGETQYF.

This sequence joins TRBV28 and TRBJ1-4; D is uncertain. Germline CDR1 and CDR2: MDHEN and SYDVKM. CDR3 size: 14 residues. V lost 1 base, J lost 7 bases, and 10 bases lay in between. This chain's CDR3 is CASSLYGKGEKLFF. The CDR3 DNA reads TGTGCCAGCAGTTTATATGGAAAGGGTGAAAAACTGTTTTTT.

This clone occurred once. The chain is built from TRBV7-8 and TRBJ1-5, with TRBD1 matching 8 bases. The CDR3 covers 15 residues. V shed 1 base and J 9 bases; nucleotides not matched to a gene: 8. CDR1 SGHVS and CDR2 FQNEAQ come from the germline V gene. CDR3 region: CASSLVTGGYGPQHF. In DNA, the CDR3 is TGTGCCAGCAGCTTAGTCACAGGGGGGTATGGGCCCCAGCATTTT.

This clone has just a few counts. CDR3 region: CASSFRMNTEAFF. The CDR3 region has the DNA TGTGCCAGCAGTTTTAGGATGAACACTGAAGCTTTCTTT. The V gene is TRBV28, the J gene TRBJ1-1; no reliable D call. This CDR3 spans 13 amino acids. Trimming took off 3 bases at V and 0 bases at J, with 5 bases between the two ends. CDR1 and CDR2 (germline): MDHEN, SYDVKM. Full variable domain (rest looked up from reference TRBV28 and TRBJ1-1): DVKVTQSSRYLVKRTGEKVFLECVQDMDHENMFWYRQDPGLGLRLIYFSYDVKMKEKGDIPEGYSVSREKKERFSLILESASTNQTSMYLCASSFRMNTEAFFGQGTRLTVV.